The TCR beta chain described here comes from a study of blood T cell repertoires in COVID-19 (dated by TCRdb to 2020 to 2022). Some background on the complete study: Samples from collaborators originated in the United States, Italy and Spain and spanned both the acute and convalescent phases of COVID-19. The prospective study material was composed of cDNA or gDNA derived from T cells, B-cell-depleted T cells, or PBMCs. Deeply sampled blood TCRbeta repertoires from subjects exposed to, actively infected with, or recovered from COVID-19 were included in the dataset. The repertoires were made available in a free public database intended to serve as a resource for research on the immune response to SARS-CoV-2. Samples were obtained from the ongoing ImmuneRACE study (first 160 participants) and from 1,200 or so subjects provided by 6 global collaborators. Sample metadata almost always included a de-identified subject ID, COVID-19 status, age in years and sex. Where available, HLA class I and class II types were taken from metadata supplied by the sample provider and were not determined by assay-based typing. The full study reports these points: The amount of clinical and demographic metadata varied by source and participant and was provided uncurated.

The immunoSEQ Assay, a bias-controlled multiplex PCR, was used to amplify TCRbeta CDR3 regions from genomic DNA. Per the original workflow: Nucleated cell counts per sample were estimated from amplification of reference gene primers within the assay. To quantify the absolute abundance of each unique TCRbeta CDR3 rearrangement, sequence reads were collapsed and filtered. For each sample, productive Simpson clonality was calculated by taking the square root of Simpson's diversity index across productive rearrangements. Entries here come from immuneACCESS through TCRdb and include only in-frame sequences with V and J called. Some clones fail to appear in such tables; in the studies checked, an unresolved V gene covers under half of the shortfall, and the cause of the remainder is unknown. V, J and clone size were drawn from that table, and D and trimming were deduced from the DNA. Counted in this sample were more than 140,000 clones; around 83% of them appeared once. Together, the top ten hold around 7.2% of the sample.

Inclusive of the bounding cysteine and phenylalanine, the CDR3 is 14 residues long. Only the CDR3 part of the read is kept: 42 bases, read in frame from the first base. The germline V gene (reference sequence) supplies CDR1 GTSNPN and CDR2 SVGIG. Germline trimming: 3 bases from V, 1 base from J; junction bases outside gene matches: 4. As to this clone: Its binding antigen is unknown. Base qualities were left out, and no much larger clone turns up one base away.

Each collaborating institution followed its own protocols to collect whole blood in K2EDTA tubes. For TCRbeta analysis, collaborators shipped samples in one of three forms: frozen whole blood, isolated PBMCs, or DNA extracted from either of those sample types. The sequence derives from a woman in her 50s in a cohort sampled during active or convalescent COVID-19. The sequencing input was peripheral blood. In this chain, TRBV30 is recombined with TRBJ1-1; 8 junctional bases match TRBD1. The CDR3 region reads CAWSPGTGNTEAFF. The nucleotide sequence reads as follows: TGTGCCTGGAGCCCCGGGACAGGGAACACTGAAGCTTTCTTT.